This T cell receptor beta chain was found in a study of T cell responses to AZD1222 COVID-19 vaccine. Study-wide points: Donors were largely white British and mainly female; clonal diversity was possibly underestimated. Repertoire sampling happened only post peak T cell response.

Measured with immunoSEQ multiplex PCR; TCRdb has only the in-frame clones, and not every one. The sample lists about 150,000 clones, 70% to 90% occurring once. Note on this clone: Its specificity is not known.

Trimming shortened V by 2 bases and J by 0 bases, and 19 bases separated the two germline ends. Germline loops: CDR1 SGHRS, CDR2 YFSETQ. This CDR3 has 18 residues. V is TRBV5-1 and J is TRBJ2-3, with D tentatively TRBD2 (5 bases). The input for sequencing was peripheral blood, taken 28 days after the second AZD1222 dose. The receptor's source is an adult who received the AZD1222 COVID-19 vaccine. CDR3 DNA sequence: TGCGCCAGCAGCTTCCGCCGGGGTCTTCACGGGAGCACAGATACGCAGTATTTT. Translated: CASSFRRGLHGSTDTQYF.